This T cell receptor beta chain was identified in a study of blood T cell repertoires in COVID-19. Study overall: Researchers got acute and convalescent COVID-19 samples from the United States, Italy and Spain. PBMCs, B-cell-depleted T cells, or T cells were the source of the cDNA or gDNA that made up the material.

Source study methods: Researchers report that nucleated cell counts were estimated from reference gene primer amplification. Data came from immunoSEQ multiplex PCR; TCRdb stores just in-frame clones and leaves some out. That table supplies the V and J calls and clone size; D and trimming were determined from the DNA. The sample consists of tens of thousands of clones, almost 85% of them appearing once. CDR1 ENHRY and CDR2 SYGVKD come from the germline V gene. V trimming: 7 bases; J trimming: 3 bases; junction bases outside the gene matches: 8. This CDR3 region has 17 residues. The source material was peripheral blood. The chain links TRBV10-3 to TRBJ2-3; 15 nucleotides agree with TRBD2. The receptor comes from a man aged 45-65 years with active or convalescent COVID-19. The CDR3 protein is CAITQGLAGGMTDTQYF. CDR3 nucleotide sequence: TGTGCCATCACCCAAGGACTAGCGGGGGGGATGACAGATACGCAGTATTTT.